The 16 T cell receptor beta chains presented below share a single source sample, sequenced in a study of T cells in Graves' hyperthyroidism and ophthalmopathy. It was RNA transcripts that yielded the amplified TCR beta CDR3 regions. An initial round of RT-PCR targeting the TCR CDR3 relied on the HTBI primer set. TCRdb fed the multiplex PCR reads into MiXCR, producing one record per CDR3 protein. The table lists around 480,000 distinct CDR3 sequences, 13% to 15% of them singletons, with about 17% in the top ten. Sequenced: blood. The receptors were gathered from a woman between 18 and 29 years old with Graves' hyperthyroidism.

The gene calls are TRBV6-1 and TRBJ2-7, with 9 nucleotides matching TRBD2. The V and J ends lost 7 bases and 4 bases, in that order; junction bases with no gene match: 5. Germline V gene sequence: CDR1 MNHNS, CDR2 SASEGT. The CDR3 loop spans 13 amino acids. This CDR3 is CASNPSGKYEQYV. The CDR3 nucleotides read TGTGCCAGCAATCCTAGCGGGAAATACGAGCAGTACGTC.

This clonotype was observed many times. The chain joins TRBV6-5 to TRBJ1-3, with 8 bases aligning to TRBD1. The CDR3 contains 17 residues. Germline CDR1 and CDR2: MNHEY and SVGAGI. J gave up 0 bases and V 0 bases, and 4 bases lay outside the gene matches. This CDR3 is CASSYSGTGDSGNTIYF. DNA for the CDR3: TGTGCCAGCAGTTACTCAGGGACAGGTGACTCTGGAAACACCATATATTTT.

This clonotype has a handful of counts. J is TRBJ2-4 and V is TRBV12-3 or TRBV12-4; 8 bases map to TRBD2. There are 12 residues in the CDR3. The V segment lost 7 bases and the J segment 11 bases; nucleotides outside the gene matches: 7. The CDR3 is CASISGAGVQYF. DNA for the CDR3: TGTGCCAGCATCTCGGGAGCGGGGGTTCAGTACTTC.

This clonotype was counted a few times. A junction boundary mismatches the germline segment, possibly from a read error. The rearrangement uses TRBV12-3 or TRBV12-4 and TRBJ2-1, with D unclear. This CDR3 is built from 14 residues. The DNA for the CDR3 is TGTGCCAGCAGTTTAGGGGGAACCTACAATGAGCAGCTCTTC. It encodes CASSLGGTYNEQLF.

This clonotype was counted at least ten times. The chain has TRBV12-3 or TRBV12-4 and TRBJ1-5, with D perhaps matching TRBD1 (6 bases). V gave up 5 bases and J gave up 1 base, with 9 bases separating them. The CDR3 runs 14 residues. The DNA of the CDR3 is TGTGCCAGCAGTCCTCAGGGGAGCAATCAGCCCCAGCATTTT. Protein product: CASSPQGSNQPQHF.

The chain recombines TRBV4-2 with TRBJ2-1; D is unclear. Germline V CDR1 and CDR2: LGHNA, YNFKEQ. With 0 bases removed from V and 2 bases from J, the gap between germline ends came to 8 bases. This CDR3 has 15 amino acids. The CDR3, as DNA: TGTGCCAGCAGCCAAGATCGAGGTACCTACAATGAGCAGTTCTTC. It translates to CASSQDRGTYNEQFF.

The rearrangement links TRBV29-1 to TRBJ2-3, with a possible D match to TRBD2 (7 bases). V lost 8 bases to trimming and J lost 4 bases, with 13 bases between them. Looked up from germline, CDR1 is SQVTM and CDR2 is ANQGSEA. This CDR3 region has 12 residues. The CDR3 region has the DNA TGCAGCATTGGGAGGGGGGCAGATACGCAGTATTTT. The encoded protein is CSIGRGADTQYF.

This clonotype showed up many times. This chain uses TRBV18 with TRBJ2-7; TRBD2 is a possible D gene (5 bases). CDR1 and CDR2 from the germline V gene are KGHSH and LQKENI. The CDR3 length is 17 residues. V was clipped by 3 bases and J by 0 bases, with 18 bases between them. The CDR3 sequence is CASSPMERSGSSYEQYV. As DNA, the CDR3 is TGTGCCAGCTCACCCATGGAGCGGAGCGGTTCCTCCTACGAGCAGTACGTC.

The chain links TRBV24-1 to TRBJ2-1; D may match TRBD1 or TRBD2 (5 bases each). CDR3 length equals 15 residues. Germline CDR1 KGHDR, CDR2 SFDVKD. V shed 6 bases and J shed 7 bases, with 18 bases lying between them. CDR3 in amino acids: CATSSGTEQLNEQFF. Here the CDR3 DNA reads TGTGCCACCAGTAGTGGGACGGAACAACTTAATGAGCAGTTCTTC.

This clonotype was seen many times. The chain has TRBV6-2 or TRBV6-3 and TRBJ2-5, with 14 bases matching TRBD2. From germline, CDR1 is MNHEY and CDR2 SVGEGT. Unmatched junction bases numbered 10, after V lost 6 bases and J lost 4 bases. This CDR3 is built from 17 residues. DNA of the CDR3: TGTGCCAGCAGCTTCGGACTAGCGGGAGGATTCCGAGAGACCCAGTACTTC. Protein: CASSFGLAGGFRETQYF.

Only a few counts were recorded for this clonotype. The chain carries TRBV7-9 and TRBJ2-1; a weak D match, TRBD2 (5 bases). Germline V CDR1 and CDR2: SEHNR, FQNEAQ (reference sequence). The CDR3 consists of 16 residues. V gave up 3 bases and J gave up 5 bases, with 17 bases separating them. DNA of the CDR3: TGTGCCAGCAGCTTCTCGCTTTGGACTGCGGACAATGAGCAGTTCTTC. It translates to CASSFSLWTADNEQFF.

This clonotype appeared many times. The chain has TRBV3-1 and TRBJ1-1; D gene uncertain. Trimming pared 1 base from V and 0 bases from J, leaving 12 bases between. This CDR3 spans 16 amino acids. Germline V gene sequence: CDR1 LGHDT, CDR2 YNNKEL (reference sequence). The CDR3, as DNA: TGTGCCAGCAGCCAAGTCCCTTCTTTCATGAACACTGAAGCTTTCTTT. Translating it yields CASSQVPSFMNTEAFF.

This clonotype was observed a few times. The rearrangement joins TRBV30 to TRBJ2-5; 7 nucleotides match TRBD1. The CDR3 is made up of 13 amino acids. Germline CDR1 and CDR2: GTSNPN and SVGIG (reference sequence). With V trimmed by 1 base and J by 10 bases, 9 bases remained unmatched. CDR3 protein: CAWSAGTAKSQYF. CDR3 nucleotides: TGTGCCTGGAGTGCCGGGACAGCTAAGAGCCAGTACTTC.

This clonotype was picked up many times. The chain employs TRBV11-3 and TRBJ1-1; 8 bases match TRBD1. With V trimmed by 6 bases and J by 1 base, 4 bases remained unmatched. Germline V gives CDR1 SGHNT, CDR2 YENEEA. The CDR3 is made up of 14 amino acids. The DNA of the CDR3 is TGTGCCAGCAGGCGCGACAGGGGGAACACTGAAGCTTTCTTT. It specifies CASRRDRGNTEAFF.

This clonotype has a single count. This chain connects TRBV29-1 to TRBJ1-2, with D perhaps matching TRBD1 (5 bases). This CDR3 is built from 12 residues. V gave up 6 bases and J gave up 8 bases, with 16 bases separating them. Germline CDR1 SQVTM, CDR2 ANQGSEA. DNA of the CDR3: TGCAGCGTCGTAGGATCAGGGAACGGCTACACCTTC. It translates to CSVVGSGNGYTF.

In this sample, this clonotype turned up many times. The genes are TRBV12-3 or TRBV12-4 and TRBJ2-5; TRBD2 might be the D (6 bases). V was pared by 9 bases and J by 2 bases, with 7 bases between. This CDR3 is 11 amino acids long. The CDR3 DNA sequence: TGTGCCAGTCGGGAGCAAGAGACCCAGTACTTC. This translates into CASREQETQYF.